A single TCR beta chain is shown here with its context. Its antigen is not yet known. Base qualities are not recorded, but no much larger clone differs from it by a single base. CDR3 length: 12 amino acids, cysteine to phenylalanine. Solely the CDR3 DNA is kept, with 36 bases framed from the first base. From the germline V gene, CDR1 is SQVTM and CDR2 is ANQGSEA. Trimming removed 7 bases from V and 6 bases from J, leaving 12 bases between the germline ends. These data are taken from a study of blood T cell repertoires in COVID-19 (dated by TCRdb to 2020 to 2022). Regarding the complete study: Samples covering the acute and convalescent phases of COVID-19 were provided by collaborators in the United States, Italy and Spain. The prospective study material was composed of cDNA or gDNA derived from T cells, B-cell-depleted T cells, or PBMCs. The dataset comprised deeply sampled blood TCRbeta repertoires from subjects exposed to, actively infected with, or recovered from COVID-19. The repertoires were released in a freely available public database meant as a resource for research on the immune response to SARS-CoV-2. The samples were drawn from two sources: the first 160 participants of the ongoing ImmuneRACE study, and approximately 1,300 subjects contributed by 6 global collaborators. Sample metadata almost always included a de-identified subject ID, COVID-19 status, age in years and sex. HLA class I and class II types, where available, came from metadata supplied by the sample provider rather than from assay-based typing.

Whole blood was collected in K2EDTA tubes by collaborating institutions according to the institutions' own protocols. For TCRbeta analysis, collaborators shipped samples in one of three forms: frozen whole blood, isolated PBMCs, or DNA extracted from either of those sample types. TCRbeta CDR3 regions were amplified from genomic DNA by means of the immunoSEQ Assay, a bias-controlled multiplex PCR. Concerning the study's data processing: The number of nucleated cells in each sample was estimated from the amplification of reference gene primers within the assay. Sequence reads were collapsed and filtered to measure the absolute abundance of every unique TCRbeta CDR3 rearrangement. For each sample, productive Simpson clonality was calculated as the square root of Simpson's diversity index over productive rearrangements. TCRdb holds this immuneACCESS table with in-frame rearrangements only. Some clones are missing; in checked studies, unresolved V genes explain under half, and the rest has no known cause. V and J calls and clone size are those listed in that table; D and trimming were worked out from the DNA. This sample gives about 140,000 clones in total; around 90% of them show up just once. Less than 2% of the sample is in the top ten clones.

The paper's findings and limits, for the study overall: How much clinical and demographic metadata was included differed by source and by participant, and the metadata was provided uncurated.

The clonotype comes from a woman in her sixties with acute or convalescent COVID-19. This chain is built from TRBV29-1 and TRBJ1-4; the D region possibly corresponds to TRBD1 (6 bases align). Material: peripheral blood. CDR3 region: CSGQTGDEKLFF. In nucleotides, the sequence is TGCAGCGGGCAGACAGGTGATGAAAAACTGTTTTTT.